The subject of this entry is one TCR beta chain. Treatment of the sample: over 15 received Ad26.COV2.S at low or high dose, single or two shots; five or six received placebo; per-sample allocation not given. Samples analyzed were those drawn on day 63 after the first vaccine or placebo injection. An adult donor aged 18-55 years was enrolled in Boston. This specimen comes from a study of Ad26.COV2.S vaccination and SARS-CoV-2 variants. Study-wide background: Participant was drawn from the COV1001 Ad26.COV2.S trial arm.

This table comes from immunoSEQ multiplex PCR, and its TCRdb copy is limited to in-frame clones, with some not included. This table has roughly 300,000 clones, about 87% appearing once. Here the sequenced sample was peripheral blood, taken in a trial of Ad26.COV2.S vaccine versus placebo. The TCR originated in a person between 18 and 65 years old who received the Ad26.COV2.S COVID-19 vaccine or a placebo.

The CDR3 protein is CASSPGLAGVYNEQFF. CDR3 sequence (DNA): TGTGCCAGCAGCCCGGGACTAGCGGGAGTCTACAATGAGCAGTTCTTC. The gene calls are TRBV7-9 and TRBJ2-1; 14 bases line up with TRBD2. This CDR3 spans 16 amino acids. Germline V CDR1 and CDR2: SEHNR, FQNEAQ (reference sequence). With V trimmed by 5 bases and J by 3 bases, 3 bases remained unmatched.